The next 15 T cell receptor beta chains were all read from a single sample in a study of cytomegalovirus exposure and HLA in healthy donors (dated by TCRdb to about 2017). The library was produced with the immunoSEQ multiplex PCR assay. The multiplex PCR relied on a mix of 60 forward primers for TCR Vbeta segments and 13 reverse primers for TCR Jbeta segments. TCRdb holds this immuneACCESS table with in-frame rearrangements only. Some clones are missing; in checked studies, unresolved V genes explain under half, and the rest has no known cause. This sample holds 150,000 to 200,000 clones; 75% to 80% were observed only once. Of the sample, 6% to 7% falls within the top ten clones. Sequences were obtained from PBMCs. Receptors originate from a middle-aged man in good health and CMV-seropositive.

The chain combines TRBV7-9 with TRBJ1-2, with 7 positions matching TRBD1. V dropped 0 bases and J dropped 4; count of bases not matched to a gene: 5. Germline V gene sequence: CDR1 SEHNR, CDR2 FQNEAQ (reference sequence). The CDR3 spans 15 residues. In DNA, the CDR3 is TGTGCCAGCAGCTTAGCGGAGGACAGGTTCTATGGCTACACCTTC. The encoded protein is CASSLAEDRFYGYTF.

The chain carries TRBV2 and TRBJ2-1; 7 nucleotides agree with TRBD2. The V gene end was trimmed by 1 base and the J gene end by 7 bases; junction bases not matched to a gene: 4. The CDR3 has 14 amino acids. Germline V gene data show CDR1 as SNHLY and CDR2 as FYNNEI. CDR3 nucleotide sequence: TGTGCCAGCAGTGAAGACCCAGCGGGGAATGAGCAGTTCTTC. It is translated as CASSEDPAGNEQFF.

In DNA, the CDR3 is TGTGCCAGCAGCTTAGCAACAGGGGGACTCACTGAAGCTTTCTTT. It yields the protein CASSLATGGLTEAFF. J is TRBJ1-1 and V is TRBV7-8; 8 bases line up with TRBD1. The CDR3 has 15 amino acids. The V gene end was trimmed by 0 bases and the J gene end by 4 bases; junction bases not matched to a gene: 4. From germline, CDR1 is SGHVS and CDR2 FQNEAQ.

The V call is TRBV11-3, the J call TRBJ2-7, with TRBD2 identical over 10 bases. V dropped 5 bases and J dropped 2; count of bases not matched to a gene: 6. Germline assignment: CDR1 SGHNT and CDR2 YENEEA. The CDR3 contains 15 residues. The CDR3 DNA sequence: TGTGCCAGCAGCCCCCGGACTAGCGGAACCTACGAGCAGTACTTC. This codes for CASSPRTSGTYEQYF. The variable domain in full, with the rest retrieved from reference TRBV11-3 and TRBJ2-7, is EAGVVQSPRYKIIEKKQPVAFWCNPISGHNTLYWYLQNLGQGPELLIRYENEEAVDDSQLPKDRFSAERLKGVDSTLKIQPAELGDSAVYLCASSPRTSGTYEQYFGPGTRLTVT.

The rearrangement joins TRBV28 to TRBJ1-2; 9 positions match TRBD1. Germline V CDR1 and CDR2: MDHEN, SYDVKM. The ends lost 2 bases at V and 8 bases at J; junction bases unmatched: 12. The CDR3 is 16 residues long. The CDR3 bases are TGTGCCAGCAGTTTACTACAGGGGGCGCTGACAGGAGGCTACACCTTC. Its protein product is CASSLLQGALTGGYTF.

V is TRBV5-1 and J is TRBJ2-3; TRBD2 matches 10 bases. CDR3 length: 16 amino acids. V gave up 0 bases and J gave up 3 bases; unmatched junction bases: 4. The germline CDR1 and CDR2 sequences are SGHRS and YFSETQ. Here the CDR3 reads CASSLVPSGRTDTQYF. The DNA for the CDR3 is TGCGCCAGCAGCTTGGTTCCTAGCGGGAGAACAGATACGCAGTATTTT.

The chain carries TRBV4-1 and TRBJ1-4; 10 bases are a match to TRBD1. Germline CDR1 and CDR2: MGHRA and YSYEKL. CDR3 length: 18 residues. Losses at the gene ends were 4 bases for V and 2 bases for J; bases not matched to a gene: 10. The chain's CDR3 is CASSPPGQGLFTNEKLFF. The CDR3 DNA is TGCGCCAGCAGCCCCCCGGGACAGGGGTTGTTTACTAATGAAAAACTGTTTTTT.

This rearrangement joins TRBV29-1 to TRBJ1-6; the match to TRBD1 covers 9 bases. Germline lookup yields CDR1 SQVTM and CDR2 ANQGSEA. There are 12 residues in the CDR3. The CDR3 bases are TGCAACCCGGGACAGGGCAATTCACCCCTCCACTTT. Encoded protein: CNPGQGNSPLHF.

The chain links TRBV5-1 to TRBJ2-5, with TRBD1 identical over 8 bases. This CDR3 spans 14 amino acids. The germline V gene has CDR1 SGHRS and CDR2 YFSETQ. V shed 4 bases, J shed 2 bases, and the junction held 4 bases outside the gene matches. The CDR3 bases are TGCGCCAGCAGCAACTACAGGGGGCAAGAGACCCAGTACTTC. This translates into CASSNYRGQETQYF.

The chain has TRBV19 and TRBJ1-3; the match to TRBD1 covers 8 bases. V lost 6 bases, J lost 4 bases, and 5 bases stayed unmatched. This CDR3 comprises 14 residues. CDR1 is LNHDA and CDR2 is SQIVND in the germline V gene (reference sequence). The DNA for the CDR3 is TGTGCCAGTAGCCCGGGACAGGCAGGAAACACCATATATTTT. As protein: CASSPGQAGNTIYF. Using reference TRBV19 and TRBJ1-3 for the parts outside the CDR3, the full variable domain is DGGITQSPKYLFRKEGQNVTLSCEQNLNHDAMYWYRQDPGQGLRLIYYSQIVNDFQKGDIAEGYSVSREKKESFPLTVTSAQKNPTAFYLCASSPGQAGNTIYFGEGSWLTVV.

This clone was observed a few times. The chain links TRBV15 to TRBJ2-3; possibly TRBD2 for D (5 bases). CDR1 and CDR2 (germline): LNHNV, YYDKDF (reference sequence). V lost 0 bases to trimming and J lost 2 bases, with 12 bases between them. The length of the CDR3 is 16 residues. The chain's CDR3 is CATSRDGRAFTDTQYF. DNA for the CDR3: TGTGCCACCAGCAGAGATGGGCGGGCCTTCACAGATACGCAGTATTTT.

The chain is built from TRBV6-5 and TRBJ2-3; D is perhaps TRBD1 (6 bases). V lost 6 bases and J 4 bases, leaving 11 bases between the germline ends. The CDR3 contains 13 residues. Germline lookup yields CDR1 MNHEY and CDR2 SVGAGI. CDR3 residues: CASRTGVADTQYF. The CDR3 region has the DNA TGTGCCAGCAGGACAGGAGTCGCAGATACGCAGTATTTT.

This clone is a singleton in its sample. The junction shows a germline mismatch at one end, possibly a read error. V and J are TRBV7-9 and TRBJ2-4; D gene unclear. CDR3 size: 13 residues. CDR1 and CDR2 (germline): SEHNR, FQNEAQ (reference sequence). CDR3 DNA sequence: TGTGCCAGCAGCTTGGGCAGGCTAAACAGTCAGTACTTC. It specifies CASSLGRLNSQYF.

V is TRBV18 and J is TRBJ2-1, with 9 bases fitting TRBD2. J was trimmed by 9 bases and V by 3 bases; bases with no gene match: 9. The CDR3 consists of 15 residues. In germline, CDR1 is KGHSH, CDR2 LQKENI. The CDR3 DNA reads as TGTGCCAGCTCACCCTCCTTGGCGGGAGGGAGTGAGCAGTTCTTC. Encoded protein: CASSPSLAGGSEQFF.

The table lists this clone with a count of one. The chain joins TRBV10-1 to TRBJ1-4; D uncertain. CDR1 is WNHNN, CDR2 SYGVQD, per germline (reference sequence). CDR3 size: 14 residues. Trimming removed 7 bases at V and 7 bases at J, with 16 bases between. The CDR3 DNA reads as TGCGCCAGCAACAAACAGTCTATTCTTGAAAAACTGTTTTTT. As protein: CASNKQSILEKLFF.